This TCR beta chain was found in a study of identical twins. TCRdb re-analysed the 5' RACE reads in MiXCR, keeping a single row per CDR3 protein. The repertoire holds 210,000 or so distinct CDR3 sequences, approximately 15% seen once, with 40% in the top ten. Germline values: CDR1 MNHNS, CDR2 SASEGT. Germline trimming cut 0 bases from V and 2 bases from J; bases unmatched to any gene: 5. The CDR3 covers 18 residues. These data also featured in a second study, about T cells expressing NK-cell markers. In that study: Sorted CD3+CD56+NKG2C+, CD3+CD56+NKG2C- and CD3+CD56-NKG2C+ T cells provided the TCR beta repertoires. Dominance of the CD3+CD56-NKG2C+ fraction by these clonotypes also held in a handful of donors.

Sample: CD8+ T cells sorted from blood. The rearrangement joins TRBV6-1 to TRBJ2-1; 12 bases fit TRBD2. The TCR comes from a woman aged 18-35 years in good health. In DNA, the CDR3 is TGTGCCAGCAGTGAAGCGACTGGACTAGCGGGACCCTACAATGAGCAGTTCTTC. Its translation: CASSEATGLAGPYNEQFF.